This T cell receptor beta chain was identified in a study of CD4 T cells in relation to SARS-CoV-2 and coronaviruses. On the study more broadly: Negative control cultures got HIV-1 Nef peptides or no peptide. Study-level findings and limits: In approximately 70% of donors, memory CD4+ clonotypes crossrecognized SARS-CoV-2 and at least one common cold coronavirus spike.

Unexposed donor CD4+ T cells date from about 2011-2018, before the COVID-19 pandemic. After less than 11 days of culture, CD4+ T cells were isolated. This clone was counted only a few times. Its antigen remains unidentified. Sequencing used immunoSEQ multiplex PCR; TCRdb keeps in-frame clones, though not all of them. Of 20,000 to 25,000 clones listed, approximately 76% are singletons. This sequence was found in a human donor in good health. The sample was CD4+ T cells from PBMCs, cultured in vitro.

CDR3 sequence: CASSISGTPNTGELFF. DNA of the CDR3: TGTGCCAGTAGTATATCCGGGACACCGAACACCGGGGAGCTGTTTTTT. J is TRBJ2-2 and V is TRBV19, with a possible D match to TRBD1 (6 bases). Trimming left V 2 bases short and J 0 bases short, with 10 bases between. The CDR3 sequence is 16 residues long. CDR1 is LNHDA and CDR2 is SQIVND in the germline V gene (reference sequence).